The 26 T cell receptor beta chains below all came from one sample that was sequenced in a study of Ad26.COV2.S vaccination and SARS-CoV-2 variants. Treatment noted: some 20 received Ad26.COV2.S at low or high dose, single or two shots; about 5 received placebo; per-sample allocation not given. Each sample was drawn 63 days after the first injection (of vaccine or placebo). Assay used: immunoSEQ multiplex PCR; TCRdb lists only in-frame clones, some missing. The repertoire consists of 350,000 to 500,000 clones, with roughly 90% occurring once and the leading ten covering around 3.6%. This specimen consisted of peripheral blood, obtained in a trial of Ad26.COV2.S vaccine versus placebo. The source of these receptors is a person aged 18-65 years who received the Ad26.COV2.S COVID-19 vaccine or a placebo.

The V and J genes are TRBV15 and TRBJ1-6; D unclear. Trimming stripped 0 bases from V and 5 bases from J, with 11 bases between. The germline V gene encodes CDR1 LNHNV and CDR2 YYDKDF (reference sequence). This CDR3 comprises 16 residues. CDR3 in amino acids: CATSRDLGRNNSPLHF. CDR3 DNA: TGTGCCACCAGCAGAGATCTGGGGAGAAATAATTCACCCCTCCACTTT.

This clone has a count of ten or more. The chain couples TRBV9 to TRBJ2-2, with TRBD2 matching 12 bases. Germline CDR1 and CDR2: SGDLS and YYNGEE. The V gene end was trimmed by 6 bases and the J gene end by 3 bases; junction bases not matched to a gene: 3. The CDR3 has 15 residues. The CDR3 DNA follows: TGTGCCAGCAAAACTAGCGGGGGGTACACCGGGGAGCTGTTTTTT. It is translated as CASKTSGGYTGELFF.

This chain uses TRBV3-1 (or the pseudogene TRBV3-2) with TRBJ2-7, with 8 bases identical to TRBD2. Germline V gene lookup returns CDR1 LGHDT and CDR2 YNNKEL (reference sequence). This CDR3 is built from 15 residues. V dropped 1 base and J dropped 2; count of bases not matched to a gene: 4. The CDR3 region has the DNA TGTGCCAGCAGCCAAGCGGGTAGCGGGGCCTACGAGCAGTACTTC. It specifies CASSQAGSGAYEQYF.

This chain uses TRBV27 with TRBJ2-3; weak D call: TRBD2 (6 bases). The V gene lost 3 bases and the J gene lost 6 bases, with 10 bases spanning the gap. Germline-derived CDR1 and CDR2 are MNHEY and SMNVEV (reference sequence). The CDR3 totals 13 residues. This CDR3 is CASSFGGSDTQYF. CDR3 DNA sequence: TGTGCCAGCAGTTTCGGAGGGAGCGATACGCAGTATTTT.

The rearrangement uses TRBV7-9 and TRBJ2-2; D gene uncertain. The CDR3 runs 15 residues. Germline CDR1 and CDR2: SEHNR and FQNEAQ (reference sequence). V dropped 6 bases and J dropped 2 bases, with 13 bases sitting between them. This chain's CDR3 is CASRYSPPNTGELFF. Here the CDR3 DNA reads TGTGCCAGCAGATACAGCCCCCCCAACACCGGGGAGCTGTTTTTT.

The chain combines TRBV7-9 with TRBJ2-3; 12 bases line up with TRBD2. V trimming: 5 bases; J trimming: 1 base; junction bases outside the gene matches: 13. The germline CDR1 and CDR2 sequences are SEHNR and FQNEAQ (reference sequence). The CDR3 length is 19 residues. The CDR3 DNA sequence: TGTGCCAGCAGCCGTTACACTAGCGGGAGGACCGAACGCACAGATACGCAGTATTTT. This gives the protein CASSRYTSGRTERTDTQYF.

The chain has TRBV3-1 (or the pseudogene TRBV3-2) and TRBJ2-3; D not resolved. This CDR3 is built from 14 residues. Germline loops: CDR1 LGHDT, CDR2 YNNKEL (reference sequence). Between the trimmed V and J ends, which lost 1 base and 2 bases, there was a span of 7 bases. The CDR3 region is CASSQVRNTDTQYF. The CDR3 DNA reads TGTGCCAGCAGCCAAGTCCGGAACACAGATACGCAGTATTTT.

J is TRBJ1-1 and V is TRBV10-1, with D perhaps TRBD1 (6 bases). There are 14 residues in the CDR3. Germline V CDR1 and CDR2: WNHNN, SYGVQD (reference sequence). V gave up 6 bases and J gave up 1 base, with 12 bases separating them. The CDR3 loop is CASREQGRNTEAFF. The CDR3 region has the DNA TGCGCCAGCAGGGAACAGGGTCGGAACACTGAAGCTTTCTTT.

V is TRBV27 and J is TRBJ2-6; D is perhaps TRBD2 (5 bases). Germline V gives CDR1 MNHEY, CDR2 SMNVEV (reference sequence). CDR3 length: 16 amino acids. The V and J ends lost 5 bases and 2 bases respectively, with 13 bases between them. CDR3 nucleotides: TGTGCCAGCAGTATCGACCGGGATGCTGGGGCCAACGTCCTGACTTTC. It translates to CASSIDRDAGANVLTF. Drawing the rest from reference TRBV27 and TRBJ2-6, the complete variable domain is EAQVTQNPRYLITVTGKKLTVTCSQNMNHEYMSWYRQDPGLGLRQIYYSMNVEVTDKGDVPEGYKVSRKEKRNFPLILESPSPNQTSLYFCASSIDRDAGANVLTFGAGSRLTVL.

The gene calls are TRBV4-3 and TRBJ2-7; tentatively, D is TRBD2 (6 bases). The CDR3 has 15 residues. The germline CDR1 and CDR2 sequences are LGHNA and YSLEER. Trimming took off 1 base at V and 2 bases at J, with 12 bases between the two ends. In nucleotides, the CDR3 is TGCGCCAGCAGCCAAGCCGGAGGGTCAACCTACGAGCAGTACTTC. It codes for CASSQAGGSTYEQYF.

The V call is TRBV30, the J call TRBJ1-1, with D possibly being TRBD1 (5 bases). Germline V gene lookup returns CDR1 GTSNPN and CDR2 SVGIG (reference sequence). The CDR3 length is 14 residues. Trimming took 0 bases from V and 0 from J, leaving 8 bases between them. The CDR3 here is CAWSVGRVNTEAFF. In nucleotides, the CDR3 is TGTGCCTGGAGTGTCGGCAGGGTGAACACTGAAGCTTTCTTT.

This chain connects TRBV4-1 to TRBJ2-7; 13 positions match TRBD2. V lost 2 bases to trimming and J lost 1 base; unmatched junction nucleotides: 2. The CDR3 runs to 16 residues. Looked up from germline, CDR1 is MGHRA and CDR2 is YSYEKL. The CDR3 sequence: CASSQPGLAGSYEQYF. The DNA for the CDR3 is TGCGCCAGCAGCCAACCGGGACTAGCGGGATCCTACGAGCAGTACTTC.

This clone was recorded once. CDR3 amino acids: CASSYSTGSNEQFF. The CDR3 coding sequence is TGTGCCAGCAGTTACTCGACAGGGTCAAATGAGCAGTTCTTC. The J gene is TRBJ2-1, the V gene TRBV6-2 or TRBV6-3, with 7 positions matching TRBD1. Germline V gives CDR1 MNHEY, CDR2 SVGEGT. This CDR3 is built from 14 residues. V dropped 0 bases and J dropped 7; count of bases not matched to a gene: 3.

This chain joins TRBV4-3 and TRBJ2-3; D possibly corresponds to TRBD1 (5 bases). Germline CDR1 LGHNA, CDR2 YSLEER. This CDR3 is 16 amino acids long. The V and J ends lost 0 bases and 0 bases respectively, with 10 bases between them. Here the CDR3 reads CASSQDPQGSTDTQYF. In DNA, the CDR3 is TGCGCCAGCAGCCAAGATCCCCAGGGAAGCACAGATACGCAGTATTTT.

The chain joins TRBV5-1 to TRBJ2-5; D possibly corresponds to TRBD2 (6 bases). The V gene lost 6 bases and the J gene lost 2 bases, with 14 bases spanning the gap. CDR1 is SGHRS, CDR2 YFSETQ, per germline. The length of the CDR3 is 14 residues. CDR3 residues: CASNPGRGQETQYF. The CDR3 nucleotides read TGCGCCAGCAACCCAGGGCGGGGTCAAGAGACCCAGTACTTC.

The chain is built from TRBV27 and TRBJ2-5, with TRBD1 matching 8 bases. From germline, CDR1 is MNHEY and CDR2 SMNVEV (reference sequence). This CDR3 spans 16 amino acids. V lost 1 base, J lost 7 bases, and 11 bases stayed unmatched. This CDR3 reads CASSLYWTGPRGTQYF. The CDR3, as DNA: TGTGCCAGCAGTTTATACTGGACAGGGCCCCGTGGGACCCAGTACTTC.

The chain joins TRBV7-2 to TRBJ1-2, with TRBD1 matching 7 bases. Germline trimming cut 2 bases from V and 5 bases from J; bases unmatched to any gene: 5. CDR1 is SGHTA, CDR2 FQGNSA, per germline. The CDR3 contains 14 residues. The CDR3, as DNA: TGTGCCAGCAGCTTACCCGACAGGGCATATGGCTACACCTTC. Protein sequence: CASSLPDRAYGYTF.

This clone was counted only a few times. The chain uses TRBV4-2 and TRBJ1-5, with D unclear. The CDR3 is 15 amino acids. The V gene's germline CDR1 is LGHNA and CDR2 YNFKEQ. Trimming pared 0 bases from V and 3 bases from J, leaving 9 bases between. Written as DNA, the CDR3 is TGTGCCAGCAGCCAAGATTTACAGACCAATCAGCCCCAGCATTTT. Translated: CASSQDLQTNQPQHF.

The chain carries TRBV6-5 and TRBJ2-7; D gene unclear. V was clipped by 6 bases and J by 5 bases, with 11 bases between them. This CDR3 comprises 12 residues. From germline, CDR1 is MNHEY and CDR2 SVGAGI. The CDR3 DNA is TGTGCCAGCAGGCCCACCCCCCACGAGCAGTACTTC. Amino acids: CASRPTPHEQYF.

The V call is TRBV27, the J call TRBJ1-4; D is perhaps TRBD1 (5 bases). Germline V gives CDR1 MNHEY, CDR2 SMNVEV (reference sequence). V lost 3 bases and J lost 5, with 7 bases in between. There are 13 residues in the CDR3. The CDR3 here is CASSFGGNEKLFF. As DNA, the CDR3 is TGTGCCAGCAGTTTCGGGGGAAATGAAAAACTGTTTTTT. The full variable domain, with the rest looked up from reference TRBV27 and TRBJ1-4, is EAQVTQNPRYLITVTGKKLTVTCSQNMNHEYMSWYRQDPGLGLRQIYYSMNVEVTDKGDVPEGYKVSRKEKRNFPLILESPSPNQTSLYFCASSFGGNEKLFFGSGTQLSVL.

This chain connects TRBV5-5 to TRBJ2-7; D might be TRBD1 (6 bases). CDR3 length: 15 amino acids. Germline-derived CDR1 and CDR2 are SGHKS and YYEKEE (reference sequence). Trimming cost V 5 bases and J 3 bases, with 18 bases left between them. The CDR3 spells CASSWNRDAGYEQYF. The DNA for the CDR3 is TGTGCCAGCAGTTGGAACAGGGATGCCGGCTACGAGCAGTACTTC.

The V gene is TRBV29-1, the J gene TRBJ2-7, with D possibly being TRBD1 (6 bases). The CDR3 covers 14 residues. Germline CDR1 reads SQVTM; CDR2 reads ANQGSEA. The V end was cut by 3 bases, the J end by 0 bases, with 12 bases between. CDR3 region: CSVDQGYGSYEQYF. The CDR3 nucleotides are TGCAGCGTTGACCAGGGGTACGGCTCCTACGAGCAGTACTTC.

This chain joins TRBV28 and TRBJ2-7; TRBD2 aligns across 7 bases. Germline lookup yields CDR1 MDHEN and CDR2 SYDVKM. The CDR3 is 14 residues long. V lost 7 bases to trimming and J lost 0 bases; unmatched junction nucleotides: 6. CDR3 in DNA: TGTGCCAGCACCCACTGGGGGGGCTCCTACGAGCAGTACTTC. Amino acids: CASTHWGGSYEQYF.

The chain uses TRBV5-1 and TRBJ1-1, with a weak D call TRBD1 (6 bases). Looked up from germline, CDR1 is SGHRS and CDR2 is YFSETQ. Trimming took 4 bases from V and 6 from J, leaving 19 bases between them. This CDR3 spans 15 amino acids. This CDR3 reads CASSPTTGFLAEAFF. The CDR3, as DNA: TGCGCCAGCAGCCCAACAACAGGGTTTCTCGCTGAAGCTTTCTTT.

J is TRBJ2-3 and V is TRBV4-1; possibly TRBD1 for D (5 bases). The ends were cut back, 0 bases at V and 4 bases at J, with 14 bases in the middle. CDR1 MGHRA and CDR2 YSYEKL come from the germline V gene. The CDR3 sequence is 16 residues long. CDR3 bases: TGCGCCAGCAGCCAAGATGGGCAGGGATTCGCAGATACGCAGTATTTT. Translation: CASSQDGQGFADTQYF.

The chain joins TRBV6-1 to TRBJ1-5; unclear D gene. From germline, CDR1 is MNHNS and CDR2 SASEGT. This CDR3 contains 14 residues. The V and J ends lost 1 base and 6 bases respectively, with 10 bases between them. The DNA of the CDR3 is TGTGCCAGCAGTGAAGTGTCCATTGGTCAGCCCCAGCATTTT. This codes for CASSEVSIGQPQHF.